This T cell receptor beta chain was sequenced in a study of blood T cells in healthy people across ages (dated by TCRdb to about 2015). Study-wide context: In model experiments, roughly one uniquely barcoded TCR beta cDNA molecule per two T cells was captured by template switching. Using deep sequencing normalized with unique cDNA molecular identifiers, the study measured how TCR beta repertoire diversity changes with age. The donors were split into four age groups: young (average about 15 years), middle-aged (about 40), aged (roughly 65) and long-lived (about 74). Donors of different ages were randomly distributed across sequencing lanes to avoid experimental bias. For two donors (one aged 18 to 29 and one aged 80 or older), the study analyzed two additional independent replicas of 1 million unique cDNA reads from the same blood draw.

The CDR3 measures 18 amino acids from cysteine to phenylalanine. Solely the CDR3 DNA is kept, with 54 bases framed from the first base. The germline V gene supplies CDR1 SGHTA and CDR2 FQGNSA. V is trimmed back by 1 base and J by 11 bases, and the junction contains 22 bases that no gene match accounts for. Library generation was performed with 5' RACE. Sequenced using an Illumina HiSeq 2500. A second about 7 to 12 cycle PCR used a sample-barcoded 5' primer and a J-beta primer mix. A template-switch 5' adaptor carrying 12 random nucleotides introduced a unique molecular identifier onto each TCR beta cDNA molecule. At least 2.5 million CDR3-containing paired-end reads were obtained from each sample. The Mint cDNA synthesis kit, primed by a TRBC-specific oligonucleotide, was used to synthesize first-strand cDNA from all RNA. Following uracil-DNA glycosylase treatment, all cDNA underwent a first 18-cycle PCR with the universal primers M1SS and BC2_uni_R. Per the authors' processing: Normalization of each sample was performed by random selection of 1 million high-quality reads, each carrying a distinct molecular identifier. Instead of being binned into consensus sequences, reads with shared molecular identifiers were discarded. MiTCR, set to a Q25 quality threshold and the strictest error-elimination algorithm, was used for CDR3 identification, clonotype clustering and error correction. Lower-bound total TCR beta diversity was estimated with a nonparametric unseen species model using Euler transformation. TCRdb cleaned the public reads at Q25 with fastp, built clones with MiXCR and kept in-frame beta chains. Entries are consolidated by CDR3 protein sequence, retaining the most common genes and DNA. These V and J calls derive from TCRdb rather than the authors' analysis. For this sample there are roughly 2 million distinct CDR3 sequences; about 50% appear just once. The ten largest clones take up over 2% of the sample.

Systemically healthy Caucasian individuals from Russia, about 38 in total and aged about 6 to 95 years, were included as donors. Around 10 milliliters of peripheral blood were drawn from each donor into EDTA-treated Vacutainer tubes. PBMCs were isolated by Ficoll-Paque density-gradient centrifugation, with at least 6.5 million obtained per sample. Trizol reagent was used to extract total RNA from the PBMCs, yielding at least 5.5 micrograms per sample. Naive CD45RAhigh/CD27high T cell percentages were measured by flow cytometry on a PBMC aliquot from every donor. What the research found in general, with its limitations: The percentage of naive T cells measured by flow cytometry correlated strongly with observed TCR beta diversity. Observed TCR beta diversity per million T cells fell roughly linearly with age, and a significant reduction was already apparent by age about 38. Estimates of total diversity based on one million sequenced T cells were considered lower bounds and underestimates. Compared with the aged group, more naive CD4+ T cells, fewer expanded clones and increased TCR diversity were shown by the long-lived group, suggesting age selection. Since profiling was done on bulk unsorted PBMCs, naive and antigen-experienced compartments could not be conclusively compared. Donor CMV infection status was unknown, potentially confounding age-related changes in expanded clonotypes.

Of note for this clonotype: The antigen it recognizes is unknown. The record has no base qualities; no much larger clone is one base away.

Sequencing used blood. This sequence uses TRBV7-2 and TRBJ2-5; the junction holds 7 bases that match TRBD2. The sequence came from a woman in her thirties or forties in good health. The CDR3 sequence is CASSLGRRSGRGYNEQYF. Here is the DNA: TGTGCCAGCAGCTTAGGGCGGCGGTCGGGGCGGGGGTACAATGAGCAGTACTTC.